Listed below are T cell receptor beta chains from one sample, sequenced in a study of identical twins. One entry per CDR3 protein results from TCRdb running MiXCR on the 5' RACE reads. The sample includes 240,000 or so distinct CDR3 sequences, more than 9.5% of them seen just once. This sample also appeared in a second study, on yellow fever vaccine responses in identical twins.

Sequenced material: memory (CD45RO+) T cells sorted from blood. The receptors derive from a young woman in good health. The CDR3 runs from the conserved cysteine through the conserved F or W. The order of the fields is J gene, V gene, clone size, D gene, CDR3 DNA, CDR3 protein. A D gene is named only where the DNA matches it firmly. For some rows the clone size is stated as once, few or many, or as a class when expanded; others skip it.

J gene: TRBJ2-3
V gene: TRBV28
clone size: -
D gene: TRBD1
CDR3 DNA: TGTGCCAGCAGTTCCTTTGACAGGGGGCCCGGAGATACGCAGTATTTT
CDR3 protein: CASSSFDRGPGDTQYF

J gene: TRBJ2-7
V gene: TRBV3-1
clone size: few
D gene: -
CDR3 DNA: TGTGCCAGCAGCCGAGTTGACCTCATGTCCTACGAGCAGTACTTC
CDR3 protein: CASSRVDLMSYEQYF

J gene: TRBJ2-3
V gene: TRBV6-4
clone size: many
D gene: TRBD1
CDR3 DNA: TGTGCCAGCAGCCGAACAGGGGGCTCAGATACGCAGTATTTT
CDR3 protein: CASSRTGGSDTQYF

J gene: TRBJ2-3
V gene: TRBV7-2
clone size: -
D gene: -
CDR3 DNA: TGTGCCAGCGGTCAACAGGGAGGGACAGATACGCAGTATTTT
CDR3 protein: CASGQQGGTDTQYF

J gene: TRBJ2-6
V gene: TRBV24-1
clone size: medium-sized
D gene: -
CDR3 DNA: TGTGCCACCAGTACCGGACAGACTGGGGCCAACGTCCTGACTTTC
CDR3 protein: CATSTGQTGANVLTF

J gene: TRBJ2-7
V gene: TRBV21-1
clone size: few
D gene: -
CDR3 DNA: TGTGCCAGCCGAGCTCTGGAGGAGGGGGAGGACGAGCAGTACTTC
CDR3 protein: CASRALEEGEDEQYF

J gene: TRBJ2-7
V gene: TRBV5-1
clone size: few
D gene: TRBD1
CDR3 DNA: TGCGCCAGCAGCTCTTCCGGGACAGGACCCTACGAGCAGTACTTC
CDR3 protein: CASSSSGTGPYEQYF

J gene: TRBJ2-3
V gene: TRBV12-3/TRBV12-4
clone size: -
D gene: TRBD2
CDR3 DNA: TGTGCCAGCAGCCGCACCTCCCCGGGACTAGCGGGAGGGGATACGCAGTATTTT
CDR3 protein: CASSRTSPGLAGGDTQYF

J gene: TRBJ1-1
V gene: TRBV6-6
clone size: few
D gene: -
CDR3 DNA: TGTGCCAGCCAAACCAAGACGAACACTGAAGCTTTCTTT
CDR3 protein: CASQTKTNTEAFF

J gene: TRBJ2-5
V gene: TRBV7-2
clone size: few
D gene: TRBD2
CDR3 DNA: TGTGCCAGCAGTAATAGCGGGGGGGCTCCGACCCAGTACTTC
CDR3 protein: CASSNSGGAPTQYF

J gene: TRBJ2-1
V gene: TRBV6-5
clone size: -
D gene: TRBD1
CDR3 DNA: TGTGCCAGCAGTTACTTACAAACAGGGGTATCCTACAATGAGCAGTTCTTC
CDR3 protein: CASSYLQTGVSYNEQFF

J gene: TRBJ2-7
V gene: TRBV29-1
clone size: -
D gene: TRBD2
CDR3 DNA: TGCAGGGTTCGACGGACTAGCGGCTCCTACGAGCAGTACTTC
CDR3 protein: CRVRRTSGSYEQYF

J gene: TRBJ2-3
V gene: TRBV30
clone size: many
D gene: TRBD2
CDR3 DNA: TGTGCCTGGAGACCAGCGGGGAGCACAGATACGCAGTATTTT
CDR3 protein: CAWRPAGSTDTQYF

J gene: TRBJ2-3
V gene: TRBV5-5
clone size: few
D gene: TRBD1
CDR3 DNA: TGTGCCAGCAGCCAAATGGACAGGGCCACAGATACGCAGTATTTT
CDR3 protein: CASSQMDRATDTQYF

J gene: TRBJ2-1
V gene: TRBV27
clone size: few
D gene: -
CDR3 DNA: TGTGCCAGCAGTGAACCTACAGGGAAAGGATCCTACAATGAGCAGTTCTTC
CDR3 protein: CASSEPTGKGSYNEQFF

J gene: TRBJ2-1
V gene: TRBV11-2
clone size: few
D gene: TRBD2
CDR3 DNA: TGTGCCAGCAGCTCCGCCTTTGGACTAGCGGGATGGAATGAGCAGTTCTTC
CDR3 protein: CASSSAFGLAGWNEQFF

J gene: TRBJ1-1
V gene: TRBV20-1
clone size: few
D gene: -
CDR3 DNA: TGCAGTGCTAAGGATGGGGCGACCACTGAAGCTTTCTTT
CDR3 protein: CSAKDGATTEAFF

J gene: TRBJ2-7
V gene: TRBV7-9
clone size: -
D gene: TRBD2
CDR3 DNA: TGTGCCAGTGGACTAGCGGGAGGAGACGAGCAGTACTTC
CDR3 protein: CASGLAGGDEQYF

J gene: TRBJ2-3
V gene: TRBV29-1
clone size: many
D gene: -
CDR3 DNA: TGCAGCGTTGATTTGGGGGATACGCAGTATTTT
CDR3 protein: CSVDLGDTQYF

J gene: TRBJ2-7
V gene: TRBV20-1
clone size: few
D gene: TRBD1
CDR3 DNA: TGCAGTGCTGCCCTCCGGGACAGGGGGTTCGAGCAGTACTTC
CDR3 protein: CSAALRDRGFEQYF

J gene: TRBJ2-1
V gene: TRBV7-3
clone size: few
D gene: -
CDR3 DNA: TGTGCCAGCAGCCCTCGGACAGCCAAGAGGCCCAATGAGCAGTTCTTC
CDR3 protein: CASSPRTAKRPNEQFF

J gene: TRBJ2-5
V gene: TRBV4-3
clone size: -
D gene: TRBD2
CDR3 DNA: TGCGCCAGCAGCCAAGGGGTCTTGGGACTAGCGGGAGGAGAGACCCAGTACTTC
CDR3 protein: CASSQGVLGLAGGETQYF

J gene: TRBJ2-1
V gene: TRBV29-1
clone size: many
D gene: -
CDR3 DNA: TGCAGCGGACCACGGACCTCCTACAATGAGCAGTTCTTC
CDR3 protein: CSGPRTSYNEQFF

J gene: TRBJ2-1
V gene: TRBV5-5
clone size: few
D gene: -
CDR3 DNA: TGTGCCAGCAGCTTGACATACCCTTCCCGGGGCAGGGGCAATGAGCAGTTCTTC
CDR3 protein: CASSLTYPSRGRGNEQFF

J gene: TRBJ2-7
V gene: TRBV6-1
clone size: -
D gene: -
CDR3 DNA: TGTGCCAGCCAGAAGGCTGACTACGAGCAGTACTTC
CDR3 protein: CASQKADYEQYF

J gene: TRBJ1-3
V gene: TRBV5-6
clone size: many
D gene: TRBD1
CDR3 DNA: TGTGCCAGCAGCCCAACAGGGGGCGGCGGAAACACCATATATTTT
CDR3 protein: CASSPTGGGGNTIYF

J gene: TRBJ2-3
V gene: TRBV4-1
clone size: few
D gene: -
CDR3 DNA: TGCGCCAGCAGCCAAGATAGGGGTATGGGGCCAGATACGCAGTATTTT
CDR3 protein: CASSQDRGMGPDTQYF

J gene: TRBJ1-3
V gene: TRBV7-2
clone size: -
D gene: -
CDR3 DNA: TGTGCCAGCAGCTTAGGGGGCCAGGGAAACACCATATATTTT
CDR3 protein: CASSLGGQGNTIYF

J gene: TRBJ2-5
V gene: TRBV9
clone size: many
D gene: TRBD1
CDR3 DNA: TGTGCCAGCAGCGTAGCTGGAAGGACAGGCGGAGAGACCCAGTACTTC
CDR3 protein: CASSVAGRTGGETQYF